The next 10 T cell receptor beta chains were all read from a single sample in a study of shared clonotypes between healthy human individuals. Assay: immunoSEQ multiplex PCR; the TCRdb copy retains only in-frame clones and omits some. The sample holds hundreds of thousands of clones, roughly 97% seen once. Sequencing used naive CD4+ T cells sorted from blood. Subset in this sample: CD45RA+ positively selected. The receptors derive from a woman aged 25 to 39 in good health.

The CDR3 DNA sequence: TGTGCCTGGAGTGTGGGGCAGGGTCTCCTCAATCAGCCCCAGCATTTT. Its protein is CAWSVGQGLLNQPQHF. This chain connects TRBV30 to TRBJ1-5; possible D gene TRBD1, 5 bases. This CDR3 spans 16 amino acids. With 0 bases removed from V and 3 bases from J, the gap between germline ends came to 15 bases. CDR1 is GTSNPN and CDR2 is SVGIG in the germline V gene (reference sequence).

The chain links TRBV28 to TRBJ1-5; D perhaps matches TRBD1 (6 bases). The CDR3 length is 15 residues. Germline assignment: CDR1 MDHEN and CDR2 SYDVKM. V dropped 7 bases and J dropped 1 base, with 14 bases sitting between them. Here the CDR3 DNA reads TGTGCCAGCACCCAAGGGGGGGTCAGCAATCAGCCCCAGCATTTT. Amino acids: CASTQGGVSNQPQHF.

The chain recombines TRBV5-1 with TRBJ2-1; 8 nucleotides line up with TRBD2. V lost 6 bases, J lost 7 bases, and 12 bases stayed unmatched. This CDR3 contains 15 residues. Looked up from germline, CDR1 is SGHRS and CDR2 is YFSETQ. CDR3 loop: CASNQVGTSLNEQFF. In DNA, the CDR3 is TGCGCCAGCAATCAGGTGGGGACTAGTCTAAATGAGCAGTTCTTC.

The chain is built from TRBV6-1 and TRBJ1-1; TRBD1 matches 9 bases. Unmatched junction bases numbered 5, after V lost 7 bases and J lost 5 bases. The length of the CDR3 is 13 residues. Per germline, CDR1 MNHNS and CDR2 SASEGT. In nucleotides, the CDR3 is TGTGCCAGCACCCGACAGGGGGGGACTGAAGCTTTCTTT. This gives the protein CASTRQGGTEAFF.

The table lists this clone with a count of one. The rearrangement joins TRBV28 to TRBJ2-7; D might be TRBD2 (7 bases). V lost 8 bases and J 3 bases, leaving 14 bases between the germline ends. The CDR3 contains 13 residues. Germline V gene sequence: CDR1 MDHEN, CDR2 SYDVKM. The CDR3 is CASSGGHFYEQYF. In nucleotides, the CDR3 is TGTGCCAGCTCCGGGGGGCATTTCTACGAGCAGTACTTC.

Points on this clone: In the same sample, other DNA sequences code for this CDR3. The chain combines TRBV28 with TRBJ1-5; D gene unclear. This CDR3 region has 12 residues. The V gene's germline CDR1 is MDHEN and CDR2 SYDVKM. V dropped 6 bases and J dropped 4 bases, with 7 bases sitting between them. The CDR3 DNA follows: TGTGCCAGCAGGACATCAAATCAGCCCCAGCATTTT. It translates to CASRTSNQPQHF. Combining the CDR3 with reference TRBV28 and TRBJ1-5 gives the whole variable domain DVKVTQSSRYLVKRTGEKVFLECVQDMDHENMFWYRQDPGLGLRLIYFSYDVKMKEKGDIPEGYSVSREKKERFSLILESASTNQTSMYLCASRTSNQPQHFGDGTRLSIL.

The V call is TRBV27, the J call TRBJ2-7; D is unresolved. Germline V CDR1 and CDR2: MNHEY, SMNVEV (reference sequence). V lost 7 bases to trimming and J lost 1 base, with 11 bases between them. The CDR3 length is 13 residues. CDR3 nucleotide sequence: TGTGCCAGCACTGGTGTTACATCCTACGAGCAGTACTTC. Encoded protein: CASTGVTSYEQYF.

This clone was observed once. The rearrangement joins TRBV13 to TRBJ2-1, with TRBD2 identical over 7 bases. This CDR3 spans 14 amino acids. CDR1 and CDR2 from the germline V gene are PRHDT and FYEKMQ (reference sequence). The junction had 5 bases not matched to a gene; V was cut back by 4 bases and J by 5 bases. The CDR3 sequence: CASSWLADHNEQFF. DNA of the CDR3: TGTGCCAGCAGCTGGCTAGCGGACCACAATGAGCAGTTCTTC. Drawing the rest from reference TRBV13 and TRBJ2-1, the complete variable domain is AAGVIQSPRHLIKEKRETATLKCYPIPRHDTVYWYQQGPGQDPQFLISFYEKMQSDKGSIPDRFSAQQFSDYHSELNMSSLELGDSALYFCASSWLADHNEQFFGPGTRLTVL.

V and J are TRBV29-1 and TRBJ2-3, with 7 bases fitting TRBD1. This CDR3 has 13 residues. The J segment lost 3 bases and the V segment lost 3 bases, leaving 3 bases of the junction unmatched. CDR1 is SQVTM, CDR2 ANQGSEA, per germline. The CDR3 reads CSVEGQLTDTQYF. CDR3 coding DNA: TGCAGCGTTGAGGGACAGCTTACAGATACGCAGTATTTT.

The CDR3 coding sequence is TGTGCCAGCAGCTTGGAAGGGACTCGTGCGTACTTC. Translated: CASSLEGTRAYF. The V and J genes are TRBV5-5 and TRBJ2-7; perhaps TRBD2 as D (6 bases). Trimming shortened V by 0 bases and J by 12 bases, and 13 bases separated the two germline ends. Germline loops: CDR1 SGHKS, CDR2 YYEKEE (reference sequence). The CDR3 is made up of 12 amino acids.